This T cell receptor (beta chain) was recovered during a study of blood T cell repertoires in COVID-19. Study summary: Acute-phase and convalescent COVID-19 samples originated in the United States, Italy and Spain. From T cells, B-cell-depleted T cells, or PBMCs came the material, which was cDNA or gDNA.

The assay was immunoSEQ multiplex PCR, and TCRdb's table has in-frame clones only and misses some. The sample has about 400,000 clones, 88% seen once. The CDR3 consists of 14 residues. The germline V gene encodes CDR1 SGHDN and CDR2 FVKESK. Trimming took 6 bases from V and 6 from J; bases not matched to a gene: 8. This study enrolled people aged about 18 to 100 from about two dozen US geographic areas. Participants' reported clinical history set cohort assignment. The chain carries TRBV14 and TRBJ1-1, with TRBD1 matching over 9 bases. Sequencing was done on a sample of PBMCs or T cells enriched from blood (not recorded which). The receptor comes from a woman between 40 and 50 years old with acute COVID-19. The CDR3 nucleotides read TGTGCCAGCAGTCCGACAGGGGGTTGGTCTGAAGCTTTCTTT. Its translation is CASSPTGGWSEAFF. Based on the CDR3 plus reference TRBV14 and TRBJ1-1, the full variable domain is EAGVTQFPSHSVIEKGQTVTLRCDPISGHDNLYWYRRVMGKEIKFLLHFVKESKQDESGMPNNRFLAERTGGTYSTLKVQPAELEDSGVYFCASSPTGGWSEAFFGQGTRLTVV.